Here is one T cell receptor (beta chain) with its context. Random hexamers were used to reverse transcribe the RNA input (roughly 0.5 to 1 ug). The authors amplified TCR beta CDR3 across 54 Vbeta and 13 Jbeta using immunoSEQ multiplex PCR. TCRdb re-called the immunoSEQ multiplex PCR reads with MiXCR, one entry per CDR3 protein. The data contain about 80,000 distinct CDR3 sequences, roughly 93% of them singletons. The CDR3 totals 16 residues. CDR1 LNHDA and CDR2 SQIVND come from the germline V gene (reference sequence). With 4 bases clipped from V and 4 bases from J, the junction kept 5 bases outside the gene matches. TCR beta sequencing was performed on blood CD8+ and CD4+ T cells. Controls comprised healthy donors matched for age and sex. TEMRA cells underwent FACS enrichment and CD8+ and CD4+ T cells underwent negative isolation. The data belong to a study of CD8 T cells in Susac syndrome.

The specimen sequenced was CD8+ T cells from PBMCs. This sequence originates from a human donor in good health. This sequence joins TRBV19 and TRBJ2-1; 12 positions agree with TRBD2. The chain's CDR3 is CASSTWTSGTYNEQFF. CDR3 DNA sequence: TGTGCCAGTAGTACTTGGACTAGCGGGACGTACAATGAGCAGTTCTTC.